One and the same sample provided the 15 T cell receptor beta chains below, sequenced in a study of T cell responses to AZD1222 COVID-19 vaccine. TCRdb keeps only in-frame clones here, not all; method: immunoSEQ multiplex PCR. The repertoire holds around 140,000 clones, with approximately 92% as singletons. Sequencing was performed on peripheral blood, taken 28 days after the second AZD1222 dose. The receptors come from an adult who received the AZD1222 COVID-19 vaccine.

The chain has TRBV2 and TRBJ2-5, with a weak D call TRBD1 (6 bases). Germline V lookup: CDR1 SNHLY, CDR2 FYNNEI. V was clipped by 6 bases and J by 6 bases, with 14 bases between them. CDR3 length equals 13 residues. The CDR3 sequence: CASRDTGKQTQYF. For the CDR3, the DNA is TGTGCCAGCAGAGACACAGGGAAGCAGACCCAGTACTTC.

V usage is TRBV9 and J usage is TRBJ2-1; 7 bases are a match to TRBD2. The V gene end was trimmed by 0 bases and the J gene end by 4 bases; junction bases not matched to a gene: 7. This CDR3 is built from 16 residues. Germline V gene data show CDR1 as SGDLS and CDR2 as YYNGEE. Written as DNA, the CDR3 is TGTGCCAGCAGCGTAGGTCTAGCGGACATGTACAATGAGCAGTTCTTC. Translated, it gives CASSVGLADMYNEQFF.

J is TRBJ2-1 and V is TRBV7-9, with D uncertain. The V gene lost 5 bases and the J gene lost 8 bases, with 10 bases spanning the gap. In germline, CDR1 is SEHNR, CDR2 FQNEAQ (reference sequence). This CDR3 has 12 residues. CDR3 amino acids: CASSAGVYEQFF. The CDR3 nucleotides read TGTGCCAGCAGCGCTGGGGTCTATGAGCAGTTCTTC.

Only a few counts were recorded for this clone. The chain recombines TRBV6-5 with TRBJ1-2, with D uncertain. CDR3 size: 10 residues. V was shortened by 1 base and J by 6 bases, with 0 bases between the two germline ends. Looked up from germline, CDR1 is MNHEY and CDR2 is SVGAGI. The CDR3 here is CASSYYGYTF. The DNA of the CDR3 is TGTGCCAGCAGTTACTATGGCTACACCTTC.

This clone has a single count. This chain connects TRBV25-1 to TRBJ1-2, with a tentative D call TRBD1 (5 bases). The CDR3 sequence is 16 residues long. Deletions cut 6 bases from V and 2 bases from J, with 19 bases between. Germline-derived CDR1 and CDR2 are MGHDK and SYGVNS. CDR3 residues: CASSDLSGQGNYGYTF. CDR3 bases: TGTGCCAGCAGCGATCTATCAGGGCAGGGAAACTATGGCTACACCTTC.

This clone was observed once. The chain couples TRBV7-8 to TRBJ1-5; 11 bases are a match to TRBD1. Germline CDR1 is SGHVS and CDR2 is FQNEAQ. The CDR3 extends over 17 amino acids. With 5 bases clipped from V and 6 bases from J, the junction kept 12 bases outside the gene matches. Here the CDR3 DNA reads TGTGCCAGCAGCCGAGATGGGGACAGGGGGTTAAGTCAGCCCCAGCATTTT. Residues: CASSRDGDRGLSQPQHF. The variable domain in full, completed from reference TRBV7-8 and TRBJ1-5, reads GAGVSQSPRYKVAKRGQDVALRCDPISGHVSLFWYQQALGQGPEFLTYFQNEAQLDKSGLPSDRFFAERPEGSVSTLKIQRTQQEDSAVYLCASSRDGDRGLSQPQHFGDGTRLSIL.

The rearrangement links TRBV27 to TRBJ1-5; no reliable D call. The CDR3 spans 14 residues. V was trimmed by 4 bases and J by 2 bases, leaving 9 bases between them. The germline CDR1 and CDR2 sequences are MNHEY and SMNVEV (reference sequence). In nucleotides, the CDR3 is TGTGCCAGCAGTTGGACGGGAGGCAATCAGCCCCAGCATTTT. Translating gives CASSWTGGNQPQHF.

This clone was seen a few times. The rearrangement joins TRBV6-2 or TRBV6-3 to TRBJ1-1; D not resolved. The CDR3 sequence is 13 residues long. Trimming cost V 2 bases and J 2 bases, with 6 bases left between them. CDR1 and CDR2 from the germline V gene are MNHEY and SVGEGT. The CDR3 is CASSYLTNTEAFF. The DNA for the CDR3 is TGTGCCAGCAGTTACCTCACCAACACTGAAGCTTTCTTT.

This clone was found once. This sequence joins TRBV7-3 and TRBJ1-1; 12 bases match TRBD1. Per germline, CDR1 SGHTA and CDR2 FQGTGA. J lost 0 bases, V lost 2 bases, and 4 bases had no gene match. The CDR3 runs 17 residues. In nucleotides, the CDR3 is TGTGCCAGCAGCTTAGGCGGGACAGGGGGCCTGAACACTGAAGCTTTCTTT. Protein: CASSLGGTGGLNTEAFF.

This chain joins TRBV6-5 and TRBJ1-4; perhaps TRBD1 as D (5 bases). The CDR3 has 14 amino acids. V was clipped by 6 bases and J by 8 bases, with 16 bases between them. CDR1 is MNHEY and CDR2 is SVGAGI in the germline V gene. The CDR3 DNA follows: TGTGCCAGCAGCCCGGGGGGGGTAAAGGAAAAACTGTTTTTT. As protein: CASSPGGVKEKLFF.

This sequence joins TRBV19 and TRBJ1-1; 7 bases map to TRBD1. V was pared by 7 bases and J by 5 bases, with 13 bases of the junction left unmatched. Looked up from germline, CDR1 is LNHDA and CDR2 is SQIVND (reference sequence). The CDR3 has 15 residues. The CDR3 reads CASINTGTEGTEAFF. Here the CDR3 DNA reads TGTGCCAGTATCAATACCGGGACAGAAGGGACTGAAGCTTTCTTT.

The count of this clone is one. The J gene is TRBJ1-1, the V gene TRBV5-4; D remains ambiguous. Trimming took 0 bases from V and 0 from J, leaving 9 bases between them. Germline CDR1 SGHNT, CDR2 YYREEE (reference sequence). The CDR3 length is 15 residues. In nucleotides, the CDR3 is TGTGCCAGCAGCTTGGTAGGCACGATGAACACTGAAGCTTTCTTT. Protein: CASSLVGTMNTEAFF.

This sequence joins TRBV29-1 and TRBJ2-5, with 7 bases fitting TRBD2. Germline V gives CDR1 SQVTM, CDR2 ANQGSEA. This CDR3 comprises 14 residues. Trimming cost V 5 bases and J 0 bases; bases outside gene matches: 6. CDR3 residues: CSVQSGTNQETQYF. CDR3 coding DNA: TGCAGCGTTCAGTCCGGGACTAACCAAGAGACCCAGTACTTC.

This clone appeared once. The CDR3 loop is CATTPLRQGGYGYTF. The CDR3, as DNA: TGTGCCACAACCCCACTCCGACAGGGAGGCTATGGCTACACCTTC. The chain is built from TRBV19 and TRBJ1-2; 7 bases map to TRBD1. The CDR3 spans 15 residues. The germline V gene has CDR1 LNHDA and CDR2 SQIVND (reference sequence). Trimming removed 10 bases from V and 4 bases from J; junction bases left unmatched: 15.

The V call is TRBV5-1, the J call TRBJ2-5; D is possibly TRBD1 or TRBD2 (5 bases each). Per the germline V gene, CDR1 is SGHRS and CDR2 is YFSETQ. There are 14 residues in the CDR3. Trimming left V 3 bases short and J 2 bases short, with 11 bases between. Written as DNA, the CDR3 is TGCGCCAGCAGCTCCTGGGGCGGGCAAGAGACCCAGTACTTC. Its translation is CASSSWGGQETQYF.